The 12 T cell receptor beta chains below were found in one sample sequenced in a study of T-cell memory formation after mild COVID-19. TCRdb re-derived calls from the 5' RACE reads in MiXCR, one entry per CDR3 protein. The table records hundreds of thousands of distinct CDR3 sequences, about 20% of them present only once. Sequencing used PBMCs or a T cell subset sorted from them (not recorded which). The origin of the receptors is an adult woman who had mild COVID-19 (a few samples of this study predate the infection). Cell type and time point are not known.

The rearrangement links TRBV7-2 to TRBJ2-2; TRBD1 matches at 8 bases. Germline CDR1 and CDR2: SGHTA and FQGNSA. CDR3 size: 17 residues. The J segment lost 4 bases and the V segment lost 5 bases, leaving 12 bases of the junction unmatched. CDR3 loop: CASSRGQGLMSTGELFF. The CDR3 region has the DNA TGTGCCAGCAGCCGCGGACAGGGTTTAATGAGCACCGGGGAGCTGTTTTTT.

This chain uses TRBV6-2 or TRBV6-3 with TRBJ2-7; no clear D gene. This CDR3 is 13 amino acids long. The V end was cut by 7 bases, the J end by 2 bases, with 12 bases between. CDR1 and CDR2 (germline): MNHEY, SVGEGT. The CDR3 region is CASTLEETYEQYF. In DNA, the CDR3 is TGTGCCAGCACCCTAGAGGAAACCTACGAGCAGTACTTC.

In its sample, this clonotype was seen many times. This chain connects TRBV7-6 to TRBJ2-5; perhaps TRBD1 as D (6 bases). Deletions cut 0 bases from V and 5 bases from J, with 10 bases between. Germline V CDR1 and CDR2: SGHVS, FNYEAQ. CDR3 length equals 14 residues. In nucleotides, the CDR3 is TGTGCCAGCAGCTTAGCACAGGGTTGGGAGACCCAGTACTTC. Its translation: CASSLAQGWETQYF. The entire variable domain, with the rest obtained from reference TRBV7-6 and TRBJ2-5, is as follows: GAGVSQSPRYKVTKRGQDVALRCDPISGHVSLYWYRQALGQGPEFLTYFNYEAQQDKSGLPNDRFSAERPEGSISTLTIQRTEQRDSAMYRCASSLAQGWETQYFGPGTRLLVL.

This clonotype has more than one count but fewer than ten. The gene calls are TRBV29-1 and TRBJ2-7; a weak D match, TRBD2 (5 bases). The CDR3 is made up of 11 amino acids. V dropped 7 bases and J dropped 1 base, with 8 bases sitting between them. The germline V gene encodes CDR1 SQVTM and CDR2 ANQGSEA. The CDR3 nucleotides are TGCAGCGCGGAGGTTTCCTACGAGCAGTACTTC. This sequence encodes CSAEVSYEQYF.

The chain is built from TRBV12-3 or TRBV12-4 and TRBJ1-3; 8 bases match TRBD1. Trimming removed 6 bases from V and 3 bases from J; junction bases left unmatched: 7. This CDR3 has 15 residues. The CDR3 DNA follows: TGTGCCAGCAGCCCCTTGGACAGGGATGGAAACACCATATATTTT. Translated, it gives CASSPLDRDGNTIYF.

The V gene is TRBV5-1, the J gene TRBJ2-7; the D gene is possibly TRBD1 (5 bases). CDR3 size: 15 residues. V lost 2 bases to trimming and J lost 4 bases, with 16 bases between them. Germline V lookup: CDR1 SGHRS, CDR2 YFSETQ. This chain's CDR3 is CASSFEGVSMYEQYF. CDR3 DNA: TGCGCCAGCAGCTTTGAAGGGGTTTCTATGTACGAGCAGTACTTC.

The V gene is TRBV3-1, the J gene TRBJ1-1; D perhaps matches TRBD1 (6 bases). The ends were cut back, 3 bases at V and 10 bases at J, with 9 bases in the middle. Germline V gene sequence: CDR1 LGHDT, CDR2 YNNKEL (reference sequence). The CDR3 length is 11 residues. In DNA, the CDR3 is TGTGCCAGCAGCCACCAGGGGTCAGCTTTCTTT. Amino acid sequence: CASSHQGSAFF.

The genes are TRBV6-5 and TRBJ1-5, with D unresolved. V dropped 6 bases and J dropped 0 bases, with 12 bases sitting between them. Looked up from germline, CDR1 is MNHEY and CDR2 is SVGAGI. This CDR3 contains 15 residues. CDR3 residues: CASSPLGGSNQPQHF. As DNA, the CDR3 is TGTGCCAGCAGCCCCCTAGGTGGTAGCAATCAGCCCCAGCATTTT.

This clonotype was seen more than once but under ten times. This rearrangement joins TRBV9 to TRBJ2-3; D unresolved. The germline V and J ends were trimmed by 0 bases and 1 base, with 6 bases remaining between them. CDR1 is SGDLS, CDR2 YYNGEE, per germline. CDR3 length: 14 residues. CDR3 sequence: CASSVVPGTDTQYF. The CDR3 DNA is TGTGCCAGCAGCGTAGTGCCCGGCACAGATACGCAGTATTTT.

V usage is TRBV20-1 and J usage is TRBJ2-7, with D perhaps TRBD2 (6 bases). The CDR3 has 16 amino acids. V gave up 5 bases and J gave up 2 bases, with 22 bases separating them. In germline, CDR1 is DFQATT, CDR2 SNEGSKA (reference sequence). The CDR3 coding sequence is TGCAGTGCTCTTGTTGGGGGAGATAGCGGTACCTACGAGCAGTACTTC. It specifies CSALVGGDSGTYEQYF.

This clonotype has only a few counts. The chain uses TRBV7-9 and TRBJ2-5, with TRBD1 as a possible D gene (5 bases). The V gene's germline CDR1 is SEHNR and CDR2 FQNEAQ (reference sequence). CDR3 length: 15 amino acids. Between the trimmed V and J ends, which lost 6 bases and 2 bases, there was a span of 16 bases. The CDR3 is CASRPGQGSQETQYF. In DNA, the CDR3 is TGTGCCAGCAGGCCCGGTCAGGGTTCACAAGAGACCCAGTACTTC.

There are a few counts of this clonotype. The CDR3 protein is CASSALTSGRSAGELFF. Written as DNA, the CDR3 is TGTGCCAGCAGCGCCTTGACTAGCGGGAGATCCGCCGGGGAGCTGTTTTTT. The V gene is TRBV9, the J gene TRBJ2-2; 12 bases are a match to TRBD2. The CDR3 has 17 residues. Germline V lookup: CDR1 SGDLS, CDR2 YYNGEE. Losses at the gene ends were 3 bases for V and 6 bases for J; bases not matched to a gene: 9.